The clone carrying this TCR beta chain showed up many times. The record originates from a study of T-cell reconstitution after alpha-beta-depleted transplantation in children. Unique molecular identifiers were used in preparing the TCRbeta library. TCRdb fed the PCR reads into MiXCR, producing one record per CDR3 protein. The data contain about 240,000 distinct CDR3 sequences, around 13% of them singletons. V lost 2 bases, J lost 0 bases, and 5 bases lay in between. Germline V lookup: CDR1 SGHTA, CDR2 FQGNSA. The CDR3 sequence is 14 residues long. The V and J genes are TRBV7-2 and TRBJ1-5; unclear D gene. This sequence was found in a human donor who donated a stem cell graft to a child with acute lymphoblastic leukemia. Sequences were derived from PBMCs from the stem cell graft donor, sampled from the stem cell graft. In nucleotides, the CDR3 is TGTGCCAGCAGCTTATCCGTTAGCAATCAGCCCCAGCATTTT. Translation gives CASSLSVSNQPQHF.